This T cell receptor (beta chain) was documented in a study of T cells in Graves' hyperthyroidism and ophthalmopathy (dated by TCRdb to the late 2010s). Context from the whole study: TCR V-J signatures able to tell the groups apart were searched for in a discovery cohort of some 100 patients, of whom more than 40 had Graves' ophthalmopathy and roughly 58 had stable Graves' hyperthyroidism. Prospective prediction of ophthalmopathy was tested in an independent validation cohort of 18 to 20 hyperthyroidism patients and some 17 patients who later progressed to ophthalmopathy. The 100 or so discovery patients were divided at random into training and test sets in a 7:3 ratio. In about 6 Graves' hyperthyroidism patients, the study also compared T-cell repertoires from thyroid tissue with T-cell repertoires from blood. After blood sampling, hyperthyroidism patients were treated with methimazole at a starting dose of 30 mg daily, and ophthalmopathy patients were treated with high-dose intravenous methylprednisolone. According to the paper, TCR Vbeta CDR3 sequencing was carried out on around 140 peripheral blood samples, which came from approximately 41 ophthalmopathy, approximately 72 hyperthyroidism and roughly 17 progressor patients. The study at large found these results: A model built on a 13 V-J signature distinguished ophthalmopathy from stable hyperthyroidism, reaching around 87% sensitivity and about 81% specificity in cross-validation and 80%/75% in testing. No statistical method was used to set the sample size in advance, and investigators knew the group allocation. During validation, the model predicted progression to ophthalmopathy a median of about 6.5 months ahead of onset, with 70.59% sensitivity and around 72% specificity. Most expanded thyroid clonotypes (frequency above 0.001) were also detected in blood, a finding suggesting that blood repertoires may reflect thyroid immune responses.

The study excluded patients with uncontrolled infections, other autoimmune diseases, pregnancy or lactation. Diagnoses were established on the basis of clinical symptoms, serum thyroxine and TRAb, thyroid ultrasound, and orbital computed tomography. Trizol reagent was used to extract total RNA, and RNA quality was then checked on an Agilent 2100 Bioanalyzer. Between the V and J ends, shortened by 5 bases and 12 bases respectively, the junction contains 19 bases. Measured from the cysteine to the phenylalanine, the CDR3 is 13 residues long. Solely the CDR3 DNA is kept, with 39 bases framed from the first base. From the germline V gene, CDR1 is MNHNS and CDR2 is SASEGT. As to this clonotype: It has no known antigen specificity. The sample holds no much larger clone one base away, and base qualities are not on file.

TCR beta CDR3 regions were amplified from RNA transcripts. For the first round of RT-PCR on the TCR CDR3, the HTBI primer set was used together with the Qiagen OneStep RT-PCR kit. The libraries were constructed in a second round of multiplex PCR and then size-selected and purified. Sequencing of the libraries was done on an Illumina HiSeq2000 using paired-end 100 bp reads. The authors processed their data as follows. SOAPnuke was used to process the raw data, removing reads that contained adapters or uncalled bases, had a mean Phred below 15, or lacked an exact match to the constant primer or identifier. High-quality paired reads were merged with COPE v1.2.5, and unique nucleotide sequences were defined as clonotypes. Clonotypes were aligned to IMGT TRBV, TRBD and TRBJ reference segments using MiTCR v1.1. The analysis was restricted to V-J combinations with a frequency above 0.0001, which together covered just over 98% of the repertoires. The TCS score was defined as F50 (clonal expansion) divided by E x V (chaos), with BLOSUM62-based TCRdist calculated between CDR3 peptides within each V-J. Welch's t-statistics and random forest reduced roughly 540 V-J features to 13, which were used in a naive Bayes classifier (R e1071). Thyroid-blood repertoire similarity was quantified with the Morisita-Horn index. TCRdb reworked the public reads: Q25 trimming with fastp, MiXCR clone assembly, productive beta chains retained. One record per CDR3 amino acid sequence lists the most common genes and DNA. TCRdb, not the original authors, processed these V and J calls. The sample includes 550,000 to 600,000 distinct CDR3 sequences, with 46% observed a single time. The ten largest make up 15% to 20% of the sample.

This TCR was recovered from an adult woman with Graves' disease, either hyperthyroidism or ophthalmopathy (not recorded which). The sample comprised peripheral blood or thyroid tissue (not recorded which). The rearrangement combines TRBV6-1 with TRBJ1-2; a tentative D match to TRBD1 spans 5 bases. CDR3 sequence: CASSPGGGWGNTF. The base sequence is TGTGCCAGCAGTCCCGGGGGGGGGTGGGGCAACACCTTC.